These 4 T cell receptor beta chains share one sample of origin, sequenced in a study of blood T cells in healthy people across ages. Then a second PCR, running roughly 7 to 11 cycles, was carried out with a sample-barcoded 5' primer and a J-beta primer mix. TCRdb reprocessed the 5' RACE reads with MiXCR, giving one entry per CDR3 protein. The sample lists some 1 million distinct CDR3 sequences, 40% to 45% seen once, with around 18% in the top ten. The sample taken for sequencing was blood. Receptor source: a woman aged 60-75 years in good health.

This clonotype was counted a few times. This rearrangement joins TRBV7-2 to TRBJ1-2; a possible D gene is TRBD1 (6 bases). There are 15 residues in the CDR3. V was cut by 5 bases and J by 7 bases, with 20 bases left in between. Germline lookup yields CDR1 SGHTA and CDR2 FQGNSA. The CDR3 region is CASSPGVGGLAGYTF. The CDR3 DNA reads as TGTGCCAGCAGCCCGGGCGTGGGGGGCTTGGCTGGCTACACCTTC.

The rearrangement links TRBV27 to TRBJ2-1; 7 bases align to TRBD2. The germline V gene encodes CDR1 MNHEY and CDR2 SMNVEV (reference sequence). The CDR3 loop spans 15 amino acids. V was pared by 6 bases and J by 0 bases, with 5 bases of the junction left unmatched. The CDR3 reads CASSPGLNSYNEQFF. The CDR3 DNA reads TGTGCCAGCAGCCCGGGACTAAACTCCTACAATGAGCAGTTCTTC.

J is TRBJ2-1 and V is TRBV20-1; 9 nucleotides agree with TRBD2. The CDR3 is 12 amino acids. Germline CDR1 DFQATT, CDR2 SNEGSKA (reference sequence). The V segment lost 7 bases and the J segment 9 bases; nucleotides outside the gene matches: 7. CDR3: CSVSTSGGEQFF. CDR3 nucleotide sequence: TGCAGTGTTTCGACTAGCGGCGGTGAGCAGTTCTTC.

This clonotype has only a few counts. The CDR3 DNA reads TGCAGTGCTACCCCGGCGGGAGCCCGTTCCGAGCAGTACTTC. It specifies CSATPAGARSEQYF. The chain recombines TRBV20-1 with TRBJ2-7, with TRBD2 identical over 7 bases. This CDR3 is built from 14 residues. The germline CDR1 and CDR2 sequences are DFQATT and SNEGSKA (reference sequence). V gave up 4 bases and J gave up 6 bases; unmatched junction bases: 12.